Presented here are 15 T cell receptor beta chains from one specimen sequenced in a study of T cells in Graves' hyperthyroidism and ophthalmopathy. Amplified TCR beta CDR3 regions came from RNA transcripts. The TCR CDR3 was amplified in a first-round RT-PCR using the HTBI primer set. TCRdb reprocessed the multiplex PCR reads via MiXCR and lists one record per CDR3 protein. Here the sample spans about 300,000 distinct CDR3 sequences, roughly 15% being singletons. The source material was blood. These receptors were taken from a woman between 35 and 50 years old with Graves' hyperthyroidism.

To note about this clonotype: It may be a read error: a sequence one base away is much more abundant. The chain has TRBV12-3 or TRBV12-4 and TRBJ2-7, with unresolved D. Trimming pared 7 bases from V and 6 bases from J, leaving 16 bases between. The CDR3 length is 13 residues. The DNA for the CDR3 is TGTGCCAGCAATCCGCCCTCCCCGGGCGAGCAGTACTTC. Translation gives CASNPPSPGEQYF.

Regarding this clonotype: A much larger clone differs by one base, so this may be a read error. V and J are TRBV6-2 or TRBV6-3 and TRBJ2-1, with D perhaps TRBD2 (5 bases). Deletions cut 8 bases from V and 7 bases from J, with 15 bases between. This CDR3 comprises 13 residues. The germline CDR1 and CDR2 sequences are MNHEY and SVGEGT. The CDR3 DNA reads TGTGCCAGCCGAGGGCAGAGCCTGAATGAGCAGTTCTTC. Protein product: CASRGQSLNEQFF.

In this sample, this clonotype turned up a few times. The chain links TRBV10-1 to TRBJ2-4; TRBD2 agrees at 8 bases. Germline values: CDR1 WNHNN, CDR2 SYGVQD (reference sequence). The CDR3 covers 13 residues. V shed 2 bases, J shed 9 bases, and the junction held 3 bases outside the gene matches. The CDR3 protein is CASSEDAGGIQYF. The CDR3 coding sequence is TGCGCCAGCAGTGAGGACGCGGGGGGCATTCAGTACTTC.

In its sample, this clonotype was seen many times. This rearrangement joins TRBV20-1 to TRBJ2-7; 9 nucleotides line up with TRBD2. The trim removed 0 bases at V and 3 bases at J, leaving 6 bases unmatched. CDR1 is DFQATT and CDR2 is SNEGSKA in the germline V gene (reference sequence). There are 15 residues in the CDR3. The DNA for the CDR3 is TGCAGTGCTAGAGATCCGGGACTAGCAGGCTACGAGCAGTACTTC. Its protein is CSARDPGLAGYEQYF.

This clonotype was recorded a few times. The gene calls are TRBV14 and TRBJ1-1, with D perhaps TRBD1 (5 bases). The CDR3 length is 15 residues. V was cut by 0 bases and J by 0 bases, with 8 bases left in between. CDR1 is SGHDN and CDR2 is FVKESK in the germline V gene. CDR3 protein: CASSQDGGMNTEAFF. DNA of the CDR3: TGTGCCAGCAGCCAAGATGGGGGGATGAACACTGAAGCTTTCTTT. Full variable domain (rest looked up from reference TRBV14 and TRBJ1-1): EAGVTQFPSHSVIEKGQTVTLRCDPISGHDNLYWYRRVMGKEIKFLLHFVKESKQDESGMPNNRFLAERTGGTYSTLKVQPAELEDSGVYFCASSQDGGMNTEAFFGQGTRLTVV.

The CDR3 loop is CASSHRTGGVTGELFF. CDR3 DNA: TGTGCCAGCAGCCATCGGACAGGGGGGGTCACCGGGGAGCTGTTTTTT. The V gene is TRBV7-2, the J gene TRBJ2-2; 10 nucleotides align to TRBD1. The CDR3 extends over 16 amino acids. J lost 4 bases, V lost 5 bases, and 7 bases had no gene match. CDR1 SGHTA and CDR2 FQGNSA come from the germline V gene.

The chain employs TRBV4-1 and TRBJ2-5, with 7 bases aligning to TRBD2. The CDR3 is 13 residues long. Trimming removed 4 bases from V and 5 bases from J; junction bases left unmatched: 4. Germline CDR1 and CDR2: MGHRA and YSYEKL. CDR3 sequence: CASSRAGDETQYF. The CDR3, as DNA: TGCGCCAGCAGCCGGGCGGGAGACGAGACCCAGTACTTC.

This clonotype was recorded at least ten times. V and J are TRBV7-8 and TRBJ2-6; 9 positions match TRBD1. The trim removed 0 bases at V and 2 bases at J, leaving 5 bases unmatched. CDR3 length equals 18 residues. The V gene's germline CDR1 is SGHVS and CDR2 FQNEAQ. This CDR3 reads CASSLAGTGLAGANVLTF. Written as DNA, the CDR3 is TGTGCCAGCAGCTTAGCCGGGACAGGGTTGGCTGGGGCCAACGTCCTGACTTTC.

This clonotype has ten or more counts. The chain carries TRBV7-9 and TRBJ2-3; no clear D gene. Germline loops: CDR1 SEHNR, CDR2 FQNEAQ (reference sequence). This CDR3 spans 11 amino acids. Trimming stripped 5 bases from V and 10 bases from J, with 10 bases between. The CDR3 is CASSRQVAQYF. The CDR3 DNA follows: TGTGCCAGCAGCAGACAAGTGGCGCAGTATTTT.

This clonotype has at least ten counts. J is TRBJ2-1 and V is TRBV7-3, with 7 bases lining up with TRBD2. V was clipped by 1 base and J by 4 bases; unmatched bases: 7. From germline, CDR1 is SGHTA and CDR2 FQGTGA. The CDR3 length is 16 residues. CDR3 DNA sequence: TGTGCCAGCAGCTTAAACCCTACGCGGGAGTACAATGAGCAGTTCTTC. This gives the protein CASSLNPTREYNEQFF.

Ten or more counts support this clonotype. This chain joins TRBV20-1 and TRBJ1-4, with 9 bases identical to TRBD1. Germline CDR1 and CDR2: DFQATT and SNEGSKA (reference sequence). The CDR3 runs 15 residues. V trimming: 0 bases; J trimming: 8 bases; junction bases outside the gene matches: 7. Here the CDR3 reads CSARDGGQGLEKLFF. CDR3 nucleotide sequence: TGCAGTGCTAGAGACGGGGGACAGGGTCTGGAAAAACTGTTTTTT.

This clonotype was recorded at least ten times. The rearrangement uses TRBV7-2 and TRBJ2-1; 7 bases match TRBD2. From germline, CDR1 is SGHTA and CDR2 FQGNSA. V shed 0 bases, J shed 7 bases, and the junction held 3 bases outside the gene matches. The CDR3 length is 14 residues. The CDR3 protein is CASSLAPGGNEQFF. CDR3 bases: TGTGCCAGCAGCTTAGCGCCGGGGGGTAATGAGCAGTTCTTC.

The chain carries TRBV5-1 and TRBJ1-5, with D unclear. The V and J ends lost 0 bases and 0 bases respectively, with 10 bases between them. The CDR3 runs to 16 residues. Germline CDR1 and CDR2: SGHRS and YFSETQ. The DNA for the CDR3 is TGCGCCAGCAGCTTGGCCCCCTCCGATAGCAATCAGCCCCAGCATTTT. Translating gives CASSLAPSDSNQPQHF.

This chain links TRBV9 with TRBJ2-1; perhaps TRBD1 as D (5 bases). The V and J ends lost 0 bases and 7 bases respectively, with 11 bases between them. This CDR3 contains 14 residues. Germline V gene data show CDR1 as SGDLS and CDR2 as YYNGEE. CDR3 coding DNA: TGTGCCAGCAGCGTAGTTTCAGGGTGGAATGAGCAGTTCTTC. Translation gives CASSVVSGWNEQFF.

This clonotype was picked up many times. The CDR3 sequence is CASSIETLTRSKNEQFF. CDR3 sequence (DNA): TGTGCCAGTAGTATAGAAACCCTCACCCGATCCAAGAATGAGCAGTTCTTC. This rearrangement joins TRBV19 to TRBJ2-1; D is uncertain. V lost 0 bases and J 7 bases, leaving 19 bases between the germline ends. CDR3 length: 17 amino acids. Germline V gene sequence: CDR1 LNHDA, CDR2 SQIVND (reference sequence).